These 32 T cell receptor beta chains were all obtained from the same sample, sequenced in a study of vaccination and CD4 T cells after COVID-19. Time point indicated: late sampling 161 to 241 days after vaccination in a few convalescent patients. TCRdb passed the PCR reads through MiXCR, listing each CDR3 protein once. This sample has some 40,000 distinct CDR3 sequences, with about 35% found just once. The sequenced sample was CD4+ T cells from blood, obtained about 7 months after SARS-CoV-2 vaccination. These receptors were obtained from a human donor who had recovered from COVID-19.

This clonotype was observed a few times. The CDR3, as DNA: TGTGCCAGCAGCTCCGATAGGGCGGAGACCCAGTACTTC. The encoded protein is CASSSDRAETQYF. The genes are TRBV5-4 and TRBJ2-5; no clear D gene. Looked up from germline, CDR1 is SGHNT and CDR2 is YYREEE (reference sequence). The CDR3 runs to 13 residues. The V end lost 3 bases, the J end lost 5 bases, and 11 bases lay between the germline ends.

This sequence joins TRBV7-2 and TRBJ2-3; the match to TRBD2 covers 9 bases. The CDR3 has 15 amino acids. The J segment lost 1 base and the V segment lost 4 bases, leaving 3 bases of the junction unmatched. CDR1 is SGHTA, CDR2 FQGNSA, per germline. The CDR3: CASSSWTSGTDTQYF. Here the CDR3 DNA reads TGTGCCAGCAGCTCTTGGACTAGCGGCACAGATACGCAGTATTTT.

This clonotype was observed a handful of times. The chain is built from TRBV7-9 and TRBJ2-5; D call uncertain. Trimming shortened V by 5 bases and J by 5 bases, and 12 bases separated the two germline ends. Per germline, CDR1 SEHNR and CDR2 FQNEAQ (reference sequence). The CDR3 spans 13 residues. CDR3: CASSARPAETQYF. CDR3 bases: TGTGCCAGCAGCGCCAGACCAGCGGAGACCCAGTACTTC.

This clonotype was counted between two and nine times. The chain links TRBV27 to TRBJ1-1, with D perhaps matching TRBD1 (6 bases). With 6 bases removed from V and 4 bases from J, the gap between germline ends came to 18 bases. This CDR3 contains 15 residues. Germline V lookup: CDR1 MNHEY, CDR2 SMNVEV (reference sequence). The CDR3 DNA reads as TGTGCCAGCAGGCTGGGGGCAGGGAAAGGCACTGAAGCTTTCTTT. Its protein product is CASRLGAGKGTEAFF.

The rearrangement links TRBV7-3 to TRBJ2-1; the D is unclear. CDR3 size: 15 residues. Germline CDR1 SGHTA, CDR2 FQGTGA. The ends were cut back, 5 bases at V and 0 bases at J, with 11 bases in the middle. The CDR3 DNA follows: TGTGCCAGCAGCCCAACCCCTAGCTCCTACAATGAGCAGTTCTTC. It translates to CASSPTPSSYNEQFF.

The rearrangement uses TRBV20-1 and TRBJ1-5; 9 bases are shared with TRBD1. Germline CDR1 reads DFQATT; CDR2 reads SNEGSKA (reference sequence). J was trimmed by 6 bases and V by 8 bases; bases with no gene match: 14. This CDR3 is 15 amino acids long. CDR3 nucleotides: TGCAGTATCAATAGCGGGACAGGGCTTTTTCAGCCCCAGCATTTT. Its protein product is CSINSGTGLFQPQHF.

This sequence joins TRBV20-1 and TRBJ1-6; D might be TRBD1 (6 bases). Trimming cost V 5 bases and J 9 bases, with 11 bases left between them. Germline assignment: CDR1 DFQATT and CDR2 SNEGSKA (reference sequence). This CDR3 spans 12 amino acids. CDR3 sequence: CSAPGVGSPLHF. Here the CDR3 DNA reads TGCAGTGCTCCAGGGGTAGGTTCACCCCTCCACTTT.

The rearrangement joins TRBV4-1 to TRBJ2-1, with 8 positions matching TRBD1. Trimming took 5 bases from V and 9 from J; bases not matched to a gene: 6. The CDR3 runs 13 residues. The germline V gene encodes CDR1 MGHRA and CDR2 YSYEKL. CDR3 bases: TGCGCCAGCAGCGGTGACAGGGGCCTTGAGCAGTTCTTC. Translating it yields CASSGDRGLEQFF.

V usage is TRBV28 and J usage is TRBJ2-1; D gene uncertain. The CDR3 loop spans 11 amino acids. The germline V and J ends were trimmed by 6 bases and 4 bases, with 4 bases remaining between them. Germline V gene data show CDR1 as MDHEN and CDR2 as SYDVKM. The CDR3: CASRKYNEQFF. The CDR3 nucleotides read TGTGCCAGCAGAAAGTACAATGAGCAGTTCTTC.

The chain has TRBV6-5 and TRBJ1-1, with D uncertain. Per germline, CDR1 MNHEY and CDR2 SVGAGI. V lost 0 bases to trimming and J lost 2 bases, with 4 bases between them. This CDR3 region has 13 residues. The CDR3 loop is CASSYSQNTEAFF. The CDR3, as DNA: TGTGCCAGCAGTTACTCACAAAACACTGAAGCTTTCTTT.

This clonotype has more than one count but fewer than ten. The gene calls are TRBV20-1 and TRBJ2-5; 7 nucleotides agree with TRBD2. Germline trimming cut 2 bases from V and 3 bases from J; bases unmatched to any gene: 15. Germline loops: CDR1 DFQATT, CDR2 SNEGSKA (reference sequence). The CDR3 runs 17 residues. The chain's CDR3 is CSARRGGSGGVEETQYF. Here the CDR3 DNA reads TGCAGTGCTAGAAGGGGAGGGAGCGGCGGAGTGGAAGAGACCCAGTACTTC.

This clonotype was recorded a few times. This chain uses TRBV20-1 with TRBJ1-2; weak D call: TRBD1 (5 bases). V lost 0 bases and J lost 4, with 15 bases in between. This CDR3 is built from 15 residues. CDR1 is DFQATT, CDR2 SNEGSKA, per germline (reference sequence). The CDR3 loop is CSARDSGRVGYGYTF. In DNA, the CDR3 is TGCAGTGCTAGAGACTCCGGCAGGGTAGGCTATGGCTACACCTTC.

This chain joins TRBV29-1 and TRBJ2-3, with D possibly TRBD1 on 6 matching bases. Germline lookup yields CDR1 SQVTM and CDR2 ANQGSEA. The CDR3 loop spans 15 amino acids. Trimming took 7 bases from V and 4 from J, leaving 21 bases between them. This CDR3 is CSAVPRGPGADTQYF. In nucleotides, the CDR3 is TGCAGCGCTGTCCCCAGGGGTCCAGGCGCAGATACGCAGTATTTT.

The chain combines TRBV7-2 with TRBJ2-5; tentative D call: TRBD2 (6 bases). Per the germline V gene, CDR1 is SGHTA and CDR2 is FQGNSA. With 4 bases removed from V and 5 bases from J, the gap between germline ends came to 17 bases. CDR3 length equals 15 residues. As DNA, the CDR3 is TGTGCCAGCAGCTCCGGCATAGGGACTTTCGAGACCCAGTACTTC. It specifies CASSSGIGTFETQYF.

This clonotype showed up just a few times. The chain links TRBV20-1 to TRBJ2-7; 8 bases match TRBD1. The CDR3 loop spans 14 amino acids. V lost 5 bases to trimming and J lost 3 bases; unmatched junction nucleotides: 9. Germline lookup yields CDR1 DFQATT and CDR2 SNEGSKA (reference sequence). CDR3 nucleotides: TGCAGTGCTTCCGCGGTGGACAGGGTCTACGAGCAGTACTTC. As protein: CSASAVDRVYEQYF.

The chain employs TRBV20-1 and TRBJ2-1; tentative D call: TRBD2 (6 bases). Per germline, CDR1 DFQATT and CDR2 SNEGSKA (reference sequence). The CDR3 has 15 amino acids. V shed 0 bases and J shed 5 bases, with 14 bases lying between them. The CDR3: CSARDPSGGNNEQFF. DNA for the CDR3: TGCAGTGCTAGAGATCCCTCCGGGGGTAACAATGAGCAGTTCTTC.

The V call is TRBV20-1, the J call TRBJ2-7; weak D call: TRBD1 (6 bases). The CDR3 covers 12 residues. Germline CDR1 DFQATT, CDR2 SNEGSKA (reference sequence). Trimming removed 6 bases at V and 7 bases at J, with 16 bases between. The CDR3 is CSADRGRVEQYF. The CDR3 region has the DNA TGCAGTGCGGACAGAGGAAGGGTAGAGCAGTACTTC.

This chain links TRBV2 with TRBJ2-5; TRBD1 matches at 7 bases. V lost 8 bases to trimming and J lost 5 bases; unmatched junction nucleotides: 11. The CDR3 consists of 14 residues. CDR1 and CDR2 (germline): SNHLY, FYNNEI. CDR3 amino acids: CASEPRGRGETQYF. The CDR3 nucleotides read TGTGCCAGCGAGCCTAGGGGGCGCGGGGAGACCCAGTACTTC.

The chain carries TRBV10-1 and TRBJ2-3; 7 positions match TRBD2. The CDR3 sequence is 14 residues long. In germline, CDR1 is WNHNN, CDR2 SYGVQD (reference sequence). The V gene end was trimmed by 8 bases and the J gene end by 1 base; junction bases not matched to a gene: 6. In nucleotides, the CDR3 is TGCGCCAGCTCTAACGCGGGGGGCACAGATACGCAGTATTTT. This encodes CASSNAGGTDTQYF.

This clonotype has only one observation. The CDR3 loop is CASSPQRGWGTQYF. The CDR3 DNA is TGTGCCAGCAGCCCACAGCGGGGGTGGGGTACGCAGTATTTT. V and J are TRBV7-2 and TRBJ2-3; 8 nucleotides align to TRBD2. The germline gives CDR1 SGHTA, CDR2 FQGNSA. This CDR3 is built from 14 residues. With V trimmed by 5 bases and J by 8 bases, 9 bases remained unmatched.

This clonotype was counted a few times. This rearrangement joins TRBV6-1 to TRBJ1-5; D is uncertain. The germline V gene has CDR1 MNHNS and CDR2 SASEGT. Between the trimmed V and J ends, which lost 6 bases and 6 bases, there was a span of 12 bases. The CDR3 has 13 residues. The CDR3 DNA sequence: TGTGCCAGCAGAAAAGGGTGGGGTCAGCCCCAGCATTTT. Protein sequence: CASRKGWGQPQHF.

The V and J genes are TRBV6-2 or TRBV6-3 and TRBJ1-5, with D hard to call. The CDR3 is 15 residues long. V was trimmed by 8 bases and J by 6 bases, leaving 20 bases between them. The germline CDR1 and CDR2 sequences are MNHEY and SVGEGT. Here the CDR3 DNA reads TGTGCCAGCCTCCCGACGTCGCGCTCCGGTCAGCCCCAGCATTTT. Its protein is CASLPTSRSGQPQHF.

The V call is TRBV20-1, the J call TRBJ2-2, with D perhaps matching TRBD1 (5 bases). CDR3 length equals 16 residues. CDR1 DFQATT and CDR2 SNEGSKA come from the germline V gene (reference sequence). Trimming took off 6 bases at V and 6 bases at J, with 23 bases between the two ends. Here the CDR3 reads CSATVDRSSRPGELFF. In DNA, the CDR3 is TGCAGTGCCACTGTCGACAGATCCTCTCGCCCCGGGGAGCTGTTTTTT.

This clonotype was seen a few times. The CDR3 reads CASTARGSYSPLHF. In DNA, the CDR3 is TGTGCCAGCACCGCGAGGGGCAGTTATTCACCCCTCCACTTT. The rearrangement uses TRBV7-2 and TRBJ1-6, with a weak D call TRBD1 (5 bases). CDR3 length: 14 amino acids. Germline-derived CDR1 and CDR2 are SGHTA and FQGNSA. Trimming left V 7 bases short and J 8 bases short, with 15 bases between.

This clonotype has more than one count but fewer than ten. J is TRBJ1-2 and V is TRBV19; 9 bases match TRBD1. V lost 3 bases, J lost 3 bases, and 5 bases stayed unmatched. The CDR3 loop spans 15 amino acids. Germline V CDR1 and CDR2: LNHDA, SQIVND (reference sequence). CDR3 sequence: CASSIWTGVDYGYTF. CDR3 DNA sequence: TGTGCCAGTAGTATTTGGACAGGGGTGGACTATGGCTACACCTTC.

This clonotype has more than one count but fewer than ten. The chain employs TRBV20-1 and TRBJ2-3; 15 bases are a match to TRBD2. CDR3 length: 17 residues. Unmatched junction bases numbered 11, after V lost 4 bases and J lost 6 bases. The germline gives CDR1 DFQATT, CDR2 SNEGSKA (reference sequence). The CDR3 coding sequence is TGCAGTGCTACCCCAGGACTAGCGGGAGGGCCATGGGATACGCAGTATTTT. Its protein product is CSATPGLAGGPWDTQYF.

CDR3 sequence reads: CASSPDRGYEQYF. The CDR3 coding sequence is TGTGCCAGCAGTCCGGACAGGGGCTACGAGCAGTACTTC. The gene calls are TRBV28 and TRBJ2-7, with TRBD1 matching 9 bases. This CDR3 is built from 13 residues. Losses at the gene ends were 5 bases for V and 3 bases for J; bases not matched to a gene: 2. Germline lookup yields CDR1 MDHEN and CDR2 SYDVKM.

The chain links TRBV7-9 to TRBJ2-3, with D uncertain. The CDR3 loop spans 14 amino acids. The germline V gene encodes CDR1 SEHNR and CDR2 FQNEAQ (reference sequence). With 5 bases removed from V and 4 bases from J, the gap between germline ends came to 13 bases. DNA of the CDR3: TGTGCCAGCAGCACCGGCCCCAGCCCAGATACGCAGTATTTT. Translated, it gives CASSTGPSPDTQYF.

The chain has TRBV7-2 and TRBJ1-2, with unresolved D. The V end lost 4 bases, the J end lost 4 bases, and 7 bases lay between the germline ends. Looked up from germline, CDR1 is SGHTA and CDR2 is FQGNSA. This CDR3 comprises 12 residues. CDR3 bases: TGTGCCAGCAGCTCTATGGGCTATGGCTACACCTTC. This translates into CASSSMGYGYTF.

This clonotype has a handful of counts. A junction end diverges from the germline sequence, so it may reflect a read error. The chain is built from TRBV28 and TRBJ2-1; 8 bases match TRBD2. This CDR3 comprises 18 residues. The germline V gene encodes CDR1 MDHEN and CDR2 SYDVKM. The CDR3: CASRSPAWREVSNNEQFF. The CDR3 DNA sequence: TGTGCCAGCAGATCGCCTGCGTGGCGGGAGGTCTCCAACAATGAGCAGTTCTTC.

The rearrangement links TRBV7-3 to TRBJ2-1; possible D gene TRBD1, 5 bases. Deletions cut 1 base from V and 3 bases from J, with 13 bases between. This CDR3 spans 16 amino acids. Per the germline V gene, CDR1 is SGHTA and CDR2 is FQGTGA. CDR3 sequence: CASSLSRQPHYNEQFF. The CDR3 DNA reads TGTGCCAGCAGCTTAAGTCGACAGCCACACTACAATGAGCAGTTCTTC.

This clonotype was seen a handful of times. The rearrangement uses TRBV20-1 and TRBJ2-2; the D is unclear. Germline lookup yields CDR1 DFQATT and CDR2 SNEGSKA (reference sequence). The CDR3 runs 15 residues. Trimming took off 1 base at V and 6 bases at J, with 15 bases between the two ends. DNA for the CDR3: TGCAGTGCTAGAGGCTTTCGAATAGAGTCCGGGGAGCTGTTTTTT. It codes for CSARGFRIESGELFF.